The 24 T cell receptor beta chains given below trace back to one sample, sequenced in a study of T cell responses to AZD1222 COVID-19 vaccine. Measured with immunoSEQ multiplex PCR; TCRdb has only the in-frame clones, and not every one. This sample carries about 200,000 clones, approximately 95% of them seen once, and the ten largest clones take approximately 1%. The input for sequencing was peripheral blood, taken 28 days after the second AZD1222 dose. The receptors here all came from an adult who received the AZD1222 COVID-19 vaccine.

CDR3 DNA sequence: TGTGCCAGCAGCTTAGTGGTCAGCCTACACACCGGGGAGCTGTTTTTT. It translates to CASSLVVSLHTGELFF. The V and J genes are TRBV7-8 and TRBJ2-2; no clear D. The germline V gene has CDR1 SGHVS and CDR2 FQNEAQ. Trimming shortened V by 1 base and J by 3 bases, and 12 bases separated the two germline ends. The CDR3 has 16 residues. The full variable domain, in which reference TRBV7-8 and TRBJ2-2 provide the parts outside the CDR3, is GAGVSQSPRYKVAKRGQDVALRCDPISGHVSLFWYQQALGQGPEFLTYFQNEAQLDKSGLPSDRFFAERPEGSVSTLKIQRTQQEDSAVYLCASSLVVSLHTGELFFGEGSRLTVL.

The chain links TRBV5-5 to TRBJ2-7, with 8 bases lining up with TRBD1. Trimming at V came to 2 bases and at J to 2 bases, leaving 15 bases not matched to a gene. The germline gives CDR1 SGHKS, CDR2 YYEKEE (reference sequence). The CDR3 is 18 residues long. The CDR3 sequence is CASSLRLVGGQVPYEQYF. CDR3 sequence (DNA): TGTGCCAGCAGCTTAAGGCTCGTTGGGGGACAGGTCCCCTACGAGCAGTACTTC.

The chain recombines TRBV2 with TRBJ2-1; 10 bases fit TRBD1. Unmatched junction bases numbered 7, after V lost 10 bases and J lost 4 bases. This CDR3 comprises 14 residues. CDR1 is SNHLY and CDR2 is FYNNEI in the germline V gene. The CDR3 bases are TGTGCCACTCAACCGGGACAGGGGTACAATGAGCAGTTCTTC. This codes for CATQPGQGYNEQFF. Looking up the rest from reference TRBV2 and TRBJ2-1 gives the full variable domain: EPEVTQTPSHQVTQMGQEVILRCVPISNHLYFYWYRQILGQKVEFLVSFYNNEISEKSEIFDDQFSVERPDGSNFTLKIRSTKLEDSAMYFCATQPGQGYNEQFFGPGTRLTVL.

The chain links TRBV9 to TRBJ1-2; 8 nucleotides line up with TRBD1. This CDR3 contains 15 residues. The germline V gene encodes CDR1 SGDLS and CDR2 YYNGEE. V dropped 4 bases and J dropped 1; count of bases not matched to a gene: 6. The CDR3: CASSTGQGFNYGYTF. CDR3 in DNA: TGTGCCAGCAGCACCGGACAGGGCTTTAACTATGGCTACACCTTC.

This clone has only one observation. CDR3 residues: CASSLSGPYEQYF. As DNA, the CDR3 is TGTGCCAGCAGTTTAAGTGGTCCGTACGAGCAGTACTTC. The chain combines TRBV28 with TRBJ2-7; D unclear. This CDR3 region has 13 residues. Germline loops: CDR1 MDHEN, CDR2 SYDVKM. Trimming removed 2 bases at V and 4 bases at J, with 9 bases between.

CDR3: CASSQDGGGSYGYTF. DNA for the CDR3: TGTGCCAGCAGCCAAGATGGTGGGGGAAGCTATGGCTACACCTTC. The V call is TRBV3-1 (or the pseudogene TRBV3-2), the J call TRBJ1-2; the D gene is possibly TRBD1 (5 bases). The CDR3 sequence is 15 residues long. CDR1 is LGHDT and CDR2 is YNNKEL in the germline V gene (reference sequence). Deletions cut 0 bases from V and 4 bases from J, with 12 bases between.

This clone was detected only once. This chain joins TRBV21-1 and TRBJ1-2; TRBD1 is taken as the D call from the table, unchecked against the DNA. TRBV21-1 counts as a pseudogene. This CDR3 has 16 residues. CDR3 DNA: TGTGCCAGCAGCAGGCGCTCGGGACAGGGGGCGGATGGCTACACCTTC. The encoded protein is CASSRRSGQGADGYTF.

CDR3 sequence (DNA): TGTGCCAGCAGCCGAGGGATCGGGGGCCCCACTGAAGCTTTCTTT. Protein product: CASSRGIGGPTEAFF. The genes are TRBV11-3 and TRBJ1-1; perhaps TRBD1 as D (6 bases). The germline V and J ends were trimmed by 5 bases and 4 bases, with 17 bases remaining between them. Germline CDR1 reads SGHNT; CDR2 reads YENEEA. There are 15 residues in the CDR3. The whole variable domain, filled in from reference TRBV11-3 and TRBJ1-1, reads EAGVVQSPRYKIIEKKQPVAFWCNPISGHNTLYWYLQNLGQGPELLIRYENEEAVDDSQLPKDRFSAERLKGVDSTLKIQPAELGDSAVYLCASSRGIGGPTEAFFGQGTRLTVV.

The chain has TRBV4-2 and TRBJ1-1; D uncertain. Trimming removed 5 bases at V and 4 bases at J, with 14 bases between. The germline V gene has CDR1 LGHNA and CDR2 YNFKEQ. The length of the CDR3 is 14 residues. DNA of the CDR3: TGTGCCAGCAGCTCGAGGGAGGACGTCACTGAAGCTTTCTTT. It encodes CASSSREDVTEAFF.

The chain joins TRBV6-1 to TRBJ1-1; D is unclear. Trimming removed 0 bases from V and 0 bases from J, with 11 bases in between. This CDR3 has 16 residues. From germline, CDR1 is MNHNS and CDR2 SASEGT. The CDR3 protein is CASSEARRFMNTEAFF. In DNA form, the CDR3 reads TGTGCCAGCAGTGAAGCGCGCAGATTCATGAACACTGAAGCTTTCTTT.

The chain uses TRBV7-6 and TRBJ1-1; TRBD1 matches at 10 bases. The CDR3 sequence is 15 residues long. Losses at the gene ends were 5 bases for V and 5 bases for J; bases not matched to a gene: 8. Germline V gene sequence: CDR1 SGHVS, CDR2 FNYEAQ. DNA of the CDR3: TGTGCCAGCAGCCAGCGACAGGGGGCGAGGACTGAAGCTTTCTTT. Protein sequence: CASSQRQGARTEAFF. The full variable domain, rest sourced from reference TRBV7-6 and TRBJ1-1, is GAGVSQSPRYKVTKRGQDVALRCDPISGHVSLYWYRQALGQGPEFLTYFNYEAQQDKSGLPNDRFSAERPEGSISTLTIQRTEQRDSAMYRCASSQRQGARTEAFFGQGTRLTVV.

This sequence joins TRBV5-1 and TRBJ1-6, with D tentatively TRBD1 (5 bases). From germline, CDR1 is SGHRS and CDR2 YFSETQ. This CDR3 comprises 13 residues. The ends were cut back, 4 bases at V and 11 bases at J, with 13 bases in the middle. In DNA form, the CDR3 reads TGCGCCAGCAGCGCACCCGACAGTCCACCCCTCCACTTT. The encoded protein is CASSAPDSPPLHF. The full variable domain, rest sourced from reference TRBV5-1 and TRBJ1-6, is KAGVTQTPRYLIKTRGQQVTLSCSPISGHRSVSWYQQTPGQGLQFLFEYFSETQRNKGNFPGRFSGRQFSNSRSEMNVSTLELGDSALYLCASSAPDSPPLHFGNGTRLTVT.

The chain carries TRBV3-1 (or the pseudogene TRBV3-2) and TRBJ1-1, with 9 nucleotides matching TRBD1. V dropped 6 bases and J dropped 6; count of bases not matched to a gene: 8. Germline CDR1 and CDR2: LGHDT and YNNKEL (reference sequence). This CDR3 has 14 amino acids. CDR3: CASRSHRGLAEAFF. The CDR3 nucleotides are TGTGCCAGCAGGTCTCACAGGGGGCTCGCTGAAGCTTTCTTT.

This clone has a single count. The chain has TRBV27 and TRBJ2-7, with 14 bases lining up with TRBD2. The CDR3 covers 17 residues. With 5 bases clipped from V and 0 bases from J, the junction kept 6 bases outside the gene matches. Germline loops: CDR1 MNHEY, CDR2 SMNVEV (reference sequence). CDR3 in amino acids: CASSPGLAGVRSYEQYF. In DNA, the CDR3 is TGTGCCAGCAGTCCGGGACTAGCGGGGGTTCGCTCCTACGAGCAGTACTTC.

This chain connects TRBV24-1 to TRBJ2-1; 8 bases line up with TRBD1. The CDR3 is 15 residues long. Germline V gives CDR1 KGHDR, CDR2 SFDVKD. V was pared by 10 bases and J by 8 bases, with 15 bases of the junction left unmatched. DNA of the CDR3: TGTGCCACGGGCCTACGACAGGGGTTCGCGGATGAGCAGTTCTTC. It translates to CATGLRQGFADEQFF.

This clone was seen a single time. The CDR3 loop reads CASGLAIVVTGTTGELFF. The CDR3 nucleotides are TGTGCTAGTGGTTTGGCCATAGTGGTCACAGGGACCACCGGGGAGCTGTTTTTT. The chain is built from TRBV12-5 and TRBJ2-2, with a tentative D call TRBD1 (6 bases). Germline V gene data show CDR1 as LGHNT and CDR2 as FRNRAP. Deletions cut 1 base from V and 4 bases from J, with 19 bases between. The CDR3 is made up of 18 amino acids.

The chain is built from TRBV7-9 and TRBJ2-7; D is tentatively TRBD1 or TRBD2 (5 bases each). CDR1 SEHNR and CDR2 FQNEAQ come from the germline V gene (reference sequence). This CDR3 region has 17 residues. V lost 3 bases and J lost 3, with 21 bases in between. The CDR3: CASSFSLGGTQFYEQYF. The DNA of the CDR3 is TGTGCCAGCAGCTTCTCCCTAGGTGGGACCCAATTCTACGAGCAGTACTTC.

The chain couples TRBV2 to TRBJ1-5; D perhaps matches TRBD1 (5 bases). The CDR3 has 14 residues. Deletions cut 6 bases from V and 5 bases from J, with 14 bases between. CDR1 and CDR2 from the germline V gene are SNHLY and FYNNEI. CDR3 residues: CASRKPGRDQPQHF. DNA of the CDR3: TGTGCCAGCAGGAAGCCGGGACGGGATCAGCCCCAGCATTTT.

The chain has TRBV7-2 and TRBJ2-7, with 12 bases that match TRBD1. This CDR3 is built from 16 residues. Germline CDR1 reads SGHTA; CDR2 reads FQGNSA. Germline trimming cut 6 bases from V and 7 bases from J; bases unmatched to any gene: 13. The CDR3 DNA sequence: TGTGCCAGCAGTGGGCTCCCGGGACAGGGGGCCGGGGAGCAGTACTTC. Amino acids: CASSGLPGQGAGEQYF.

The chain employs TRBV25-1 and TRBJ2-5; no clear D gene. The CDR3 runs 13 residues. Trimming removed 6 bases from V and 5 bases from J, with 13 bases in between. Germline CDR1 and CDR2: MGHDK and SYGVNS. Here the CDR3 reads CASREEETETQYF. The CDR3, as DNA: TGTGCCAGCAGGGAAGAGGAAACGGAGACCCAGTACTTC.

The rearrangement uses TRBV10-3 and TRBJ1-2, with 10 bases that match TRBD1. V trimming: 7 bases; J trimming: 2 bases; junction bases outside the gene matches: 4. The CDR3 totals 14 residues. The germline V gene has CDR1 ENHRY and CDR2 SYGVKD. The CDR3 sequence: CAINPDRGNYGYTF. The CDR3 nucleotides read TGTGCCATCAACCCGGACAGGGGGAACTATGGCTACACCTTC.

The chain uses TRBV11-2 and TRBJ1-1; weak D call: TRBD1 (6 bases). Germline values: CDR1 SGHAT, CDR2 FQNNGV. The length of the CDR3 is 16 residues. Trimming took 5 bases from V and 1 from J, leaving 17 bases between them. The CDR3 region is CASSPHQGQRNTEAFF. The CDR3 bases are TGTGCCAGCAGCCCTCATCAGGGACAAAGGAACACTGAAGCTTTCTTT. The full variable domain, its missing parts supplied by reference TRBV11-2 and TRBJ1-1, is EAGVAQSPRYKIIEKRQSVAFWCNPISGHATLYWYQQILGQGPKLLIQFQNNGVVDDSQLPKDRFSAERLKGVDSTLKIQPAKLEDSAVYLCASSPHQGQRNTEAFFGQGTRLTVV.

V usage is TRBV5-1 and J usage is TRBJ2-7, with D possibly matching TRBD1 (6 bases). There are 16 residues in the CDR3. V was trimmed by 3 bases and J by 3 bases, leaving 19 bases between them. Germline values: CDR1 SGHRS, CDR2 YFSETQ. In DNA, the CDR3 is TGCGCCAGCAGCTCCCCCATACAGGGATACGTCTACGAGCAGTACTTC. Translating it yields CASSSPIQGYVYEQYF.

V is TRBV12-5 and J is TRBJ1-1; no clear D gene. CDR1 LGHNT and CDR2 FRNRAP come from the germline V gene. V lost 7 bases, J lost 0 bases, and 3 bases lay in between. This CDR3 contains 11 residues. As DNA, the CDR3 is TGTGCTAGTGTCATGAACACTGAAGCTTTCTTT. Translating it yields CASVMNTEAFF. Full variable domain (remainder filled in from reference TRBV12-5 and TRBJ1-1): DARVTQTPRHKVTEMGQEVTMRCQPILGHNTVFWYRQTMMQGLELLAYFRNRAPLDDSGMPKDRFSAEMPDATLATLKIQPSEPRDSAVYFCASVMNTEAFFGQGTRLTVV.